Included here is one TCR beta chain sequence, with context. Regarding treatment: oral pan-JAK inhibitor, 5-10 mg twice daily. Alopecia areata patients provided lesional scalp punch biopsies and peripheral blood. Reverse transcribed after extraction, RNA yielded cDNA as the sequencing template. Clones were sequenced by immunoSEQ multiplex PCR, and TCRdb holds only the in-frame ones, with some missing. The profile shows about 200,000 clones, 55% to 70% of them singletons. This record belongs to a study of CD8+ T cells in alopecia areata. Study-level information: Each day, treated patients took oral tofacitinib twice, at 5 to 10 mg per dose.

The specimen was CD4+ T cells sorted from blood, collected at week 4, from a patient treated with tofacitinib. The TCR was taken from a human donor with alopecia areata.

CDR3 amino acids: CANQGQGEETQYF. The DNA for the CDR3 is TGTGCCAACCAGGGACAGGGGGAAGAGACCCAGTACTTC. This chain uses TRBV28 with TRBJ2-5; 11 bases are shared with TRBD1. CDR3 length equals 13 residues. Per the germline V gene, CDR1 is MDHEN and CDR2 is SYDVKM. After removal of 10 bases from V and 3 bases from J, the junction contained 4 bases not matched to a gene.